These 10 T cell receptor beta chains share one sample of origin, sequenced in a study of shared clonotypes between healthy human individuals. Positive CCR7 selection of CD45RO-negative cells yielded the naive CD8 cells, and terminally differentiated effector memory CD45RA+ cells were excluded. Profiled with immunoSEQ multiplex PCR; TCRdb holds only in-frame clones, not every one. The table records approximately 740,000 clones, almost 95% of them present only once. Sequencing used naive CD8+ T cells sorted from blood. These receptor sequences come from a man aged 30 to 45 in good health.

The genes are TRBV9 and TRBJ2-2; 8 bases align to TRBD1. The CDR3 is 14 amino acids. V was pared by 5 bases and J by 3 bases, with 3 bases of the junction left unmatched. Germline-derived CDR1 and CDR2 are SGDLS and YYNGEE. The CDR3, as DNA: TGTGCCAGCAGTCAGGGGGCTGACACCGGGGAGCTGTTTTTT. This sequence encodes CASSQGADTGELFF. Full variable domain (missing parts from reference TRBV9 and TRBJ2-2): DSGVTQTPKHLITATGQRVTLRCSPRSGDLSVYWYQQSLDQGLQFLIQYYNGEERAKGNILERFSAQQFPDLHSELNLSSLELGDSALYFCASSQGADTGELFFGEGSRLTVL.

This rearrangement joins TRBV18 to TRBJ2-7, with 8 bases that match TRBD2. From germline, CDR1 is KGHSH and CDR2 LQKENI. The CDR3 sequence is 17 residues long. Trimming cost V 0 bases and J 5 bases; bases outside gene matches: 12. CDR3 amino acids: CASSPPSSAGGINEQYF. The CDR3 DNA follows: TGTGCCAGCTCACCACCAAGCTCGGCGGGAGGAATCAACGAGCAGTACTTC.

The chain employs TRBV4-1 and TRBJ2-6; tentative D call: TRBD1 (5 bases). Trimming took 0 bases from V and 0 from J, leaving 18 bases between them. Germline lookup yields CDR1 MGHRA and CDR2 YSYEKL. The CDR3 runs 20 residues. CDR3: CASSQEFQGIGASGANVLTF. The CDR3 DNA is TGCGCCAGCAGCCAAGAGTTCCAAGGGATTGGGGCCTCTGGGGCCAACGTCCTGACTTTC.

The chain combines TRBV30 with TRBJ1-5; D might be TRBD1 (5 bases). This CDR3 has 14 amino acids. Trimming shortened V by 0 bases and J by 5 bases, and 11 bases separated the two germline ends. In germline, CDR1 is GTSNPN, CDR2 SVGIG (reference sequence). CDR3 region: CAWSVLRGDQPQHF. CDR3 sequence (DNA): TGTGCCTGGAGTGTACTTCGGGGGGATCAGCCCCAGCATTTT.

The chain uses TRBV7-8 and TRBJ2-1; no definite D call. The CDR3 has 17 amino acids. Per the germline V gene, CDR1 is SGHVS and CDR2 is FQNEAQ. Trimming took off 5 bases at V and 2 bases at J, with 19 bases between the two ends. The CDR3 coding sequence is TGTGCCAGCAGCCTTTCCCTGAAGATTACGACCTACAATGAGCAGTTCTTC. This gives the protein CASSLSLKITTYNEQFF.

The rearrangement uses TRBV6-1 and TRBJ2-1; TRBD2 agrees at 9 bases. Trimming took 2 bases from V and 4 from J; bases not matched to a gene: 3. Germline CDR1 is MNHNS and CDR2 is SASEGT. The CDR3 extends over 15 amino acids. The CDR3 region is CASSERTSAYNEQFF. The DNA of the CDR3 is TGTGCCAGCAGTGAACGGACTAGCGCTTACAATGAGCAGTTCTTC.

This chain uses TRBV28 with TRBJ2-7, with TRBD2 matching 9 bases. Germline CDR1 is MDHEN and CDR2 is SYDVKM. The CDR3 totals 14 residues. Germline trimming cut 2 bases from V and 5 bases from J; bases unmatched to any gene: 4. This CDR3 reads CASSLAGGPNEQYF. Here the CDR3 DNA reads TGTGCCAGCAGTTTAGCGGGAGGGCCCAACGAGCAGTACTTC.

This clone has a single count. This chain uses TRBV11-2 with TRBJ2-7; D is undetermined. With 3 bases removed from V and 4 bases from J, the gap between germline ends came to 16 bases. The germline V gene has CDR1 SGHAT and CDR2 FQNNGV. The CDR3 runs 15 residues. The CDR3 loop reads CASSFGSRRSYEQYF. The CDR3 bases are TGTGCCAGCAGCTTCGGATCCCGCAGATCGTACGAGCAGTACTTC.

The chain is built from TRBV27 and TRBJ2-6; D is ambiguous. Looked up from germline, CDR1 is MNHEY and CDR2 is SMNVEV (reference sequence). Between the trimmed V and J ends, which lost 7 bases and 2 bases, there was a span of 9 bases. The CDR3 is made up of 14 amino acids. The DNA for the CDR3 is TGTGCCAGCACCCTTAACCCTGGGGCCAACGTCCTGACTTTC. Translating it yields CASTLNPGANVLTF.

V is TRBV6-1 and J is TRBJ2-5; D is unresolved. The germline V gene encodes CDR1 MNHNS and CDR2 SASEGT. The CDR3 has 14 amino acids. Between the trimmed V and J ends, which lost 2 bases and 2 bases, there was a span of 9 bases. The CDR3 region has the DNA TGTGCCAGCAGTGAAACTGGGTCGCAAGAGACCCAGTACTTC. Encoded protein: CASSETGSQETQYF.